Listed here is a single T cell receptor (beta chain). Its target is unknown. The CDR3 is 13 amino acids. Per the germline V gene, CDR1 is SGHNT and CDR2 is YENEEA. Trimming took off 0 bases at V and 4 bases at J, with 4 bases between the two ends. The record originates from a study of cytomegalovirus exposure and HLA in healthy donors. Donors were nominally healthy when sampled, though unrecorded immune exposures were likely. Study-level findings and limits: Specific recognition of CMV antigens was confirmed in vitro for a few chains (all CMV-associated). In a later analysis, parvovirus B19, influenza, CMV and Epstein-Barr virus appeared linked to several top co-occurrence clusters.

PCR was performed using 60 Vbeta and 13 Jbeta primers. Assay: immunoSEQ multiplex PCR; the TCRdb copy retains only in-frame clones and omits some. Among 180,000 or so clones listed, about four fifths were seen once. The receptor comes from a woman between 45 and 60 years old in good health and CMV-seronegative. The V call is TRBV11-3, the J call TRBJ2-1; D gene ambiguous. The sample comprised PBMCs. This chain's CDR3 is CASSLDSYNEQFF. The CDR3 DNA reads TGTGCCAGCAGCTTAGATTCTTACAATGAGCAGTTCTTC.